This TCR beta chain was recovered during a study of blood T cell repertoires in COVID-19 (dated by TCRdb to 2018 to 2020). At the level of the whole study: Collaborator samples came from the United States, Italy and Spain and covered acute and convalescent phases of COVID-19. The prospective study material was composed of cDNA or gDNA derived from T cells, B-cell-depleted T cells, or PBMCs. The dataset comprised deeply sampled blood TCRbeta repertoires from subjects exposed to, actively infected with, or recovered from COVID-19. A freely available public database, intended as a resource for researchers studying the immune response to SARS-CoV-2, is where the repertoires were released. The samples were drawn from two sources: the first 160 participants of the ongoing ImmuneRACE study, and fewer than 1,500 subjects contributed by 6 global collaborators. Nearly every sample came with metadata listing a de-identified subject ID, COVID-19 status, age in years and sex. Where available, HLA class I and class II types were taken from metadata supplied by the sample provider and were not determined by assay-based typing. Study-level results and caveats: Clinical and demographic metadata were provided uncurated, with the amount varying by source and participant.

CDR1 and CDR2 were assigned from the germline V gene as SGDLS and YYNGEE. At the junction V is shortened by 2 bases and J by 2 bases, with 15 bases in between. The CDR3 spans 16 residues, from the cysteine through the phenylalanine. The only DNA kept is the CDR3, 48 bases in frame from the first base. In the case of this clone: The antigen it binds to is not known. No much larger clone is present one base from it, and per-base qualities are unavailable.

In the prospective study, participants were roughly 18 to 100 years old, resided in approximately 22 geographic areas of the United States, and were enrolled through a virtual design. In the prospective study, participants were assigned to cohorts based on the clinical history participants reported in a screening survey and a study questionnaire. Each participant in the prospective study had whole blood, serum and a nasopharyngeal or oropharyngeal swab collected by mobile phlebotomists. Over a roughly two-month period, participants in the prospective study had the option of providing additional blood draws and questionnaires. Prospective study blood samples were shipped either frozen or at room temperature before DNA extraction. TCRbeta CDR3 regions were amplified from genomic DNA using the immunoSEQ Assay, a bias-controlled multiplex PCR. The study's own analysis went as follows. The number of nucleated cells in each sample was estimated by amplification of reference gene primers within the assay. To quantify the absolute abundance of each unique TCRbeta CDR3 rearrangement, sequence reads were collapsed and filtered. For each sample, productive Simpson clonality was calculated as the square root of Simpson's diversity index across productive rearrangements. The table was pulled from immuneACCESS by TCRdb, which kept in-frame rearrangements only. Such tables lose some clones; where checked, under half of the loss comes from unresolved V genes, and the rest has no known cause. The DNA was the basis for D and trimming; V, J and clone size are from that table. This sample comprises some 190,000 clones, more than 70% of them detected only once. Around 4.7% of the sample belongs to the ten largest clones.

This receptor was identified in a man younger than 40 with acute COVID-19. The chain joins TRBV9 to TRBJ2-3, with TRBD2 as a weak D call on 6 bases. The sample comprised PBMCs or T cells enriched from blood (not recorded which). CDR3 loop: CASSVTLAGPTDTQYF. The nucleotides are TGTGCCAGCAGCGTTACTCTGGCGGGGCCCACAGATACGCAGTATTTT.